The 20 T cell receptor beta chains below come from one sample, sequenced in a study of T cells expressing NK-cell markers. TCRdb reprocessed the 5' RACE reads; each CDR3 protein has one entry and no DNA is given. The table lists approximately 150,000 distinct CDR3 sequences, with roughly 20% in the top ten. Sequenced sample: blood T cells: a sorted CD56 or NKG2C T cell subset, CD4+ or CD8+ T cells, or bulk PBMC T cells (not recorded which). Receptor source: a woman aged 18-70 years in good health.

The CDR3 region is CSVAALDTYNEQFF. This chain joins TRBV29-1 and TRBJ2-1. CDR3 length: 14 residues. The V gene's germline CDR1 is SQVTM and CDR2 ANQGSEA.

The V gene is TRBV2, the J gene TRBJ2-1; TCRdb designates TRBD1, a call that cannot be tested without DNA. Per the germline V gene, CDR1 is SNHLY and CDR2 is FYNNEI. The CDR3 loop spans 17 amino acids. The CDR3 loop reads CASSEVAGRGSYNEQFF.

The gene calls are TRBV12-3 or TRBV12-4 and TRBJ2-7; lacking DNA, the TRBD1 call made by TCRdb goes unchecked. CDR3 length: 14 amino acids. CDR3 amino acids: CASSPGRGQHEQYF.

This chain connects TRBV6-1 to TRBJ1-1; the TCRdb D gene call, TRBD1, has no DNA to confirm it. This CDR3 is 14 amino acids long. Per germline, CDR1 MNHNS and CDR2 SASEGT. CDR3 in amino acids: CASKQGASITEAFF.

V usage is TRBV10-3 and J usage is TRBJ2-7; TCRdb's assignment of TRBD2 cannot be checked, as there is no DNA. CDR1 is ENHRY and CDR2 is SYGVKD in the germline V gene. This CDR3 has 15 amino acids. This chain's CDR3 is CAIRSAAGESDEQYF.

The CDR3 region is CASSFSGGLRETQYF. The V and J genes are TRBV5-1 and TRBJ2-5; TCRdb indicates TRBD2, and absent DNA this call remains unverified. This CDR3 is built from 15 residues. Germline assignment: CDR1 SGHRS and CDR2 YFSETQ.

This chain uses TRBV5-1 with TRBJ2-7. The CDR3 runs 14 residues. The germline gives CDR1 SGHRS, CDR2 YFSETQ. The CDR3: CASSLAVLGNEQYF.

The chain combines TRBV12-5 with TRBJ2-1; with no DNA, the TCRdb D assignment of TRBD1 cannot be verified. CDR1 LGHNT and CDR2 FRNRAP come from the germline V gene. The CDR3 is 14 amino acids. The CDR3: CASAPGGGDNEQFF.

The chain joins TRBV20-1 to TRBJ2-3. The CDR3 sequence is 14 residues long. The germline gives CDR1 DFQATT, CDR2 SNEGSKA (reference sequence). CDR3 residues: CSASGVSSTDTQYF.

CDR3 sequence reads: CSASLGGNEKLFF. This sequence joins TRBV20-1 and TRBJ1-4. The CDR3 extends over 13 amino acids. The germline V gene has CDR1 DFQATT and CDR2 SNEGSKA (reference sequence).

The chain is built from TRBV6-2 or TRBV6-3 and TRBJ2-7; TCRdb proposes TRBD1, but this gene call is untestable without DNA. Germline CDR1 MNHEY, CDR2 SVGEGT. The CDR3 has 14 residues. This CDR3 reads CASTNPTGTYEQYF.

The chain employs TRBV3-1 and TRBJ1-2. The length of the CDR3 is 13 residues. From germline, CDR1 is LGHDT and CDR2 YNNKEL (reference sequence). CDR3 sequence reads: CASSQIGKVGYTF.

The V gene is TRBV5-1, the J gene TRBJ2-5; with no DNA, the TCRdb D assignment of TRBD1 cannot be verified. Germline assignment: CDR1 SGHRS and CDR2 YFSETQ. The CDR3 contains 14 residues. CDR3 sequence reads: CASSFGGDGETQYF.

This chain joins TRBV12-5 and TRBJ1-4; the D call from TCRdb, TRBD1, cannot be confirmed without DNA. In germline, CDR1 is LGHNT, CDR2 FRNRAP. The CDR3 contains 14 residues. The CDR3: CASGTTGDGEKLFF.

The CDR3 reads CASSPGTGIEGISPLHF. V and J are TRBV5-1 and TRBJ1-6; TCRdb lists TRBD1, though no DNA is available to test this call. Germline loops: CDR1 SGHRS, CDR2 YFSETQ. The CDR3 is made up of 17 amino acids.

This chain connects TRBV5-1 to TRBJ1-1; the D call of TRBD1 rests on TCRdb alone, since no DNA is present to check it. Germline lookup yields CDR1 SGHRS and CDR2 YFSETQ. The CDR3 extends over 15 amino acids. CDR3: CASSLNRGGNTEAFF.

This chain uses TRBV4-2 with TRBJ2-2; TCRdb's D gene call, TRBD1, goes unchecked for lack of DNA. CDR3 length equals 17 residues. Germline V gene lookup returns CDR1 LGHNA and CDR2 YNFKEQ. CDR3 sequence: CASSQDGGRGGNGELFF.

The chain employs TRBV5-1 and TRBJ2-5. CDR1 and CDR2 from the germline V gene are SGHRS and YFSETQ. The CDR3 contains 13 residues. CDR3: CASHTEYQETQYF.

The gene calls are TRBV12-3 or TRBV12-4 and TRBJ2-7; the TRBD2 assignment by TCRdb is unverifiable without DNA. The CDR3 spans 14 residues. The CDR3 is CASCRRGNSYEQYF.

The rearrangement uses TRBV12-3 or TRBV12-4 and TRBJ2-3; TCRdb returns TRBD2, unconfirmable since there is no DNA. CDR3 length equals 16 residues. The CDR3: CASSPGLAGGPDTQYF.